The sequence of this T cell receptor (beta chain) was determined in a study of cytomegalovirus exposure and HLA in healthy donors. Study observations and caveats: The authors listed 150 to 200 TCR beta chains as cytomegalovirus-associated. A few V segments could not be told apart, such as TRBV6-2 and TRBV6-3, and were left out.

Regarding this clone: Its antigen is undetermined.

The PCR employed 60 Vbeta primers together with 13 Jbeta primers. The repertoire was sequenced with immunoSEQ multiplex PCR; TCRdb's copy has only in-frame clones and lacks some. This sample has 60,000 to 90,000 clones, with roughly 88% found just once. The ends were cut back, 0 bases at V and 5 bases at J, with 14 bases in the middle. The CDR3 contains 15 residues. Germline-derived CDR1 and CDR2 are KGHSH and LQKENI. The donors were healthy bone marrow donors. This clonotype was sampled from a man aged 65 to 85 in good health and CMV-seropositive. Sequences were obtained from PBMCs. V is TRBV18 and J is TRBJ2-7; tentative D call: TRBD1 (7 bases). CDR3 sequence (DNA): TGTGCCAGCTCACCACCGTCAGGGGGGAGAAACGAGCAGTACTTC. Translated: CASSPPSGGRNEQYF. The variable domain in full, with the rest retrieved from reference TRBV18 and TRBJ2-7, is NAGVMQNPRHLVRRRGQEARLRCSPMKGHSHVYWYRQLPEEGLKFMVYLQKENIIDESGMPKERFSAEFPKEGPSILRIQQVVRGDSAAYFCASSPPSGGRNEQYFGPGTRLTVT.